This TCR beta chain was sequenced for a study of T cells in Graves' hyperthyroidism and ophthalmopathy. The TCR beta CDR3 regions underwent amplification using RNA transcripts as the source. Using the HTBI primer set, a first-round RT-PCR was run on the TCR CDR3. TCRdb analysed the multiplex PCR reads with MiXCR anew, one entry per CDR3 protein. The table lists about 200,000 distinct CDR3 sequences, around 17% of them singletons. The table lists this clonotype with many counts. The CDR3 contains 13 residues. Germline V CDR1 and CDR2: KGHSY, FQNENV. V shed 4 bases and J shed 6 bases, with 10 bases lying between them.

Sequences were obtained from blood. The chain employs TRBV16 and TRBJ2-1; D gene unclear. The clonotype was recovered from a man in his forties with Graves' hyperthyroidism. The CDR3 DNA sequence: TGTGCCAGCAGCCTTCTCCTAGGCAATGAGCAGTTCTTC. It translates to CASSLLLGNEQFF.